A single sample is the source of the 19 T cell receptor beta chains below, sequenced in a study of cytomegalovirus exposure and HLA in healthy donors (dated by TCRdb to 2015 to 2018). Library generation was performed with the immunoSEQ multiplex PCR assay. TCRdb retrieved this table from immuneACCESS and kept in-frame rearrangements only. Not all clones are present; in checked studies, unresolved V genes account for under half, and no reason is known for the remainder. This sample has roughly 190,000 clones in its table, and about 89% of those were observed once. Together, the top ten hold 7.2% of the sample. The sequencing input was PBMCs. The receptors were gathered from a man aged 30-40 years in good health and CMV-seropositive.

The chain combines TRBV29-1 with TRBJ2-7; D gene unclear. V was clipped by 3 bases and J by 3 bases, with 6 bases between them. This CDR3 has 11 residues. The V gene's germline CDR1 is SQVTM and CDR2 ANQGSEA. DNA of the CDR3: TGCAGCGTTGACTTTGGCTACGAGCAGTACTTC. Amino acids: CSVDFGYEQYF.

The chain combines TRBV4-1 with TRBJ2-7; D possibly corresponds to TRBD2 (6 bases). Germline loops: CDR1 MGHRA, CDR2 YSYEKL. Between the trimmed V and J ends, which lost 0 bases and 3 bases, there was a span of 18 bases. This CDR3 has 17 residues. CDR3 loop: CASSQDTLLRDNYEQYF. As DNA, the CDR3 is TGCGCCAGCAGCCAAGATACGCTCTTGCGGGATAACTACGAGCAGTACTTC.

The CDR3 coding sequence is TGTGCCAGCAGCTTCCCCCTTTCACATTCCGGGGAGCTGTTTTTT. The encoded protein is CASSFPLSHSGELFF. The chain links TRBV11-3 to TRBJ2-2; D unresolved. V gave up 3 bases and J gave up 6 bases, with 14 bases separating them. The CDR3 runs 15 residues. The V gene's germline CDR1 is SGHNT and CDR2 YENEEA.

This rearrangement joins TRBV10-2 to TRBJ2-7; D unclear. This CDR3 has 15 residues. The V end lost 0 bases, the J end lost 0 bases, and 9 bases lay between the germline ends. Germline assignment: CDR1 WSHSY and CDR2 SAAADI. The DNA for the CDR3 is TGCGCCAGCAGTGAGTCACCAGGTAGCTCCTACGAGCAGTACTTC. It codes for CASSESPGSSYEQYF.

This chain joins TRBV7-2 and TRBJ2-7, with 8 bases lining up with TRBD1. The length of the CDR3 is 15 residues. Germline CDR1 and CDR2: SGHTA and FQGNSA. V trimming: 4 bases; J trimming: 1 base; junction bases outside the gene matches: 6. Here the CDR3 DNA reads TGTGCCAGCAGCTCGCGGGACAGGAGATCCTACGAGCAGTACTTC. This encodes CASSSRDRRSYEQYF.

The gene calls are TRBV14 and TRBJ1-4, with TRBD1 identical over 10 bases. There are 16 residues in the CDR3. V lost 4 bases to trimming and J lost 7 bases; unmatched junction nucleotides: 9. Germline V gene data show CDR1 as SGHDN and CDR2 as FVKESK. The CDR3 reads CASSRRGTGAGEKLFF. The CDR3 DNA follows: TGTGCCAGCAGCCGAAGGGGGACAGGGGCTGGTGAAAAACTGTTTTTT.

V gene TRBV4-1 combines with J gene TRBJ2-7, with 9 bases fitting TRBD1. Per the germline V gene, CDR1 is MGHRA and CDR2 is YSYEKL. The V gene end was trimmed by 1 base and the J gene end by 7 bases; junction bases not matched to a gene: 8. This CDR3 is built from 15 residues. In nucleotides, the CDR3 is TGCGCCAGCAGCCAAGTCCGGGACAGGGCAAATGAGCAGTACTTC. Its protein product is CASSQVRDRANEQYF.

The chain links TRBV19 to TRBJ2-1, with TRBD2 matching 11 bases. The J segment lost 4 bases and the V segment lost 7 bases, leaving 6 bases of the junction unmatched. CDR1 and CDR2 from the germline V gene are LNHDA and SQIVND (reference sequence). This CDR3 region has 15 residues. The CDR3 spells CASTSGGLEYNEQFF. CDR3 DNA: TGTGCCAGTACTAGCGGGGGGTTGGAATACAATGAGCAGTTCTTC.

This clone was picked up a small number of times. The chain uses TRBV10-3 and TRBJ1-2; D is unresolved. Trimming pared 6 bases from V and 0 bases from J, leaving 5 bases between. This CDR3 region has 12 residues. Germline V CDR1 and CDR2: ENHRY, SYGVKD. The CDR3 DNA follows: TGTGCCATCAGGGGTTCTAACTATGGCTACACCTTC. Its protein product is CAIRGSNYGYTF.

V usage is TRBV11-2 and J usage is TRBJ2-7; the D gene is possibly TRBD1 (6 bases). This CDR3 region has 13 residues. CDR1 and CDR2 from the germline V gene are SGHAT and FQNNGV. Deletions cut 1 base from V and 4 bases from J, with 8 bases between. CDR3 coding DNA: TGTGCCAGCAGCTTAGGGGGGCGTTACGAGCAGTACTTC. This sequence encodes CASSLGGRYEQYF.

This clone occurred once. The chain recombines TRBV6-5 with TRBJ2-1, with TRBD2 as a possible D gene (6 bases). The V end lost 0 bases, the J end lost 9 bases, and 12 bases lay between the germline ends. This CDR3 has 14 amino acids. Germline CDR1 is MNHEY and CDR2 is SVGAGI. The CDR3: CASSYSASVAEQFF. The DNA for the CDR3 is TGTGCCAGCAGTTACTCCGCTAGCGTGGCTGAGCAGTTCTTC.

This sequence joins TRBV25-1 and TRBJ1-4; weak D call: TRBD1 (6 bases). CDR3 length equals 18 residues. Trimming removed 5 bases at V and 0 bases at J, with 19 bases between. Germline lookup yields CDR1 MGHDK and CDR2 SYGVNS. CDR3 sequence: CASSPIQGGIATNEKLFF. The CDR3 region has the DNA TGTGCCAGCAGTCCCATACAGGGCGGTATTGCAACTAATGAAAAACTGTTTTTT.

The rearrangement joins TRBV28 to TRBJ2-7; the match to TRBD2 covers 7 bases. The germline gives CDR1 MDHEN, CDR2 SYDVKM. V gave up 2 bases and J gave up 4 bases; unmatched junction bases: 8. The CDR3 spans 15 residues. The CDR3 sequence: CASSLHPSGRYEQYF. CDR3 in DNA: TGTGCCAGCAGTTTACACCCTAGCGGCAGGTACGAGCAGTACTTC. The variable domain in full, completed from reference TRBV28 and TRBJ2-7, reads DVKVTQSSRYLVKRTGEKVFLECVQDMDHENMFWYRQDPGLGLRLIYFSYDVKMKEKGDIPEGYSVSREKKERFSLILESASTNQTSMYLCASSLHPSGRYEQYFGPGTRLTVT.

This clone was observed a single time. The CDR3 is CASSLPGSKGNTIYF. The CDR3 DNA reads TGCGCCAGCAGCTTGCCCGGATCAAAAGGAAACACCATATATTTT. The chain employs TRBV5-1 and TRBJ1-3; unclear D gene. This CDR3 is 15 amino acids long. V lost 1 base, J lost 4 bases, and 12 bases lay in between. Germline V lookup: CDR1 SGHRS, CDR2 YFSETQ.

The chain combines TRBV6-4 with TRBJ1-5; TRBD1 matches 8 bases. The V segment lost 5 bases and the J segment 6 bases; nucleotides outside the gene matches: 6. This CDR3 is 14 amino acids long. CDR1 MRHNA and CDR2 SNTAGT come from the germline V gene. CDR3 sequence reads: CASSTQGVFQPQHF. DNA for the CDR3: TGTGCCAGCAGTACACAGGGGGTCTTTCAGCCCCAGCATTTT.

This chain links TRBV7-8 with TRBJ2-7; no clear D. The CDR3 covers 14 residues. Deletions cut 0 bases from V and 0 bases from J, with 6 bases between. The V gene's germline CDR1 is SGHVS and CDR2 FQNEAQ. The CDR3 here is CASSLAARSYEQYF. The CDR3 DNA follows: TGTGCCAGCAGCTTAGCGGCCCGCTCCTACGAGCAGTACTTC.

Only one count was recorded for this clone. The V and J genes are TRBV6-5 and TRBJ1-2; tentatively, D is TRBD1 (6 bases). Trimming shortened V by 0 bases and J by 6 bases, and 14 bases separated the two germline ends. CDR1 MNHEY and CDR2 SVGAGI come from the germline V gene. The CDR3 sequence is 15 residues long. The CDR3 coding sequence is TGTGCCAGCAGTTACTCGGGGGGCCAACGAAATGGCTACACCTTC. Translation gives CASSYSGGQRNGYTF.

The chain recombines TRBV7-3 with TRBJ1-1; D call uncertain. The CDR3 length is 14 residues. Trimming left V 5 bases short and J 4 bases short, with 14 bases between. Per germline, CDR1 SGHTA and CDR2 FQGTGA. This CDR3 reads CASSQDGPLTEAFF. The CDR3 DNA sequence: TGTGCCAGCAGCCAGGACGGGCCTCTCACTGAAGCTTTCTTT.

The rearrangement links TRBV2 to TRBJ1-6; 7 bases agree with TRBD1. Germline values: CDR1 SNHLY, CDR2 FYNNEI. The CDR3 is 17 residues long. V gave up 7 bases and J gave up 2 bases; unmatched junction bases: 11. The CDR3 DNA reads as TGTGCCAGCACAGGGACAGAACCGAGGGCCTATAATTCACCCCTCCACTTT. It translates to CASTGTEPRAYNSPLHF.